The 9 T cell receptor beta chains below come from one sample, sequenced in a study of CD8 T cells in ankylosing spondylitis (dated by TCRdb to the late 2010s). The method was 5' RACE. Sequenced using an Illumina HiSeq 2500. TCRdb itself trimmed the public reads at Q25 with fastp, ran MiXCR and retained productive beta chains. For every CDR3 protein sequence, its rows merge into one entry that carries the most common genes and DNA. The sample profile shows about 240,000 distinct CDR3 sequences; 8.6% of them were found once. The ten largest clones represent approximately 6.3% of the sample. Sequencing used blood, either unsorted or a sorted T cell fraction (not recorded which). The receptors were gathered from a male donor with ankylosing spondylitis or in good health (not recorded which).

The table lists this clonotype with many counts. The J gene is TRBJ1-6, the V gene TRBV5-6; a possible D gene is TRBD1 (6 bases). CDR3 length: 13 amino acids. Trimming shortened V by 2 bases and J by 7 bases, and 7 bases separated the two germline ends. Germline assignment: CDR1 SGHDT and CDR2 YYEEEE. CDR3 amino acids: CASSFGGNSPLHF. The CDR3 region has the DNA TGTGCCAGCAGCTTCGGGGGCAATTCACCCCTCCACTTT.

This clonotype was recorded many times. The rearrangement uses TRBV20-1 and TRBJ2-3; either TRBD1 or TRBD2 may fit D (6 bases each). V was shortened by 0 bases and J by 2 bases, with 18 bases between the two germline ends. In germline, CDR1 is DFQATT, CDR2 SNEGSKA (reference sequence). The CDR3 contains 17 residues. CDR3 amino acids: CSARESRGGRTTDTQYF. The CDR3 DNA sequence: TGCAGTGCTAGAGAATCTAGAGGGGGGCGAACCACAGATACGCAGTATTTT.

This clonotype has more than one count but fewer than ten. The V gene is TRBV20-1, the J gene TRBJ2-1, with D tentatively TRBD2 (5 bases). There are 14 residues in the CDR3. Trimming stripped 0 bases from V and 4 bases from J, with 10 bases between. CDR1 is DFQATT, CDR2 SNEGSKA, per germline (reference sequence). The CDR3 loop reads CSARDPSRYNEQFF. The CDR3, as DNA: TGCAGTGCTAGAGATCCTAGCAGATACAATGAGCAGTTCTTC.

This clonotype was found many times. V usage is TRBV9 and J usage is TRBJ1-6, with D unresolved. The CDR3 covers 22 residues. CDR1 and CDR2 (germline): SGDLS, YYNGEE. Trimming removed 0 bases at V and 2 bases at J, with 27 bases between. The CDR3 is CASSVATKERRSPRAYNSPLHF. The CDR3 coding sequence is TGTGCCAGCAGCGTAGCTACTAAAGAGAGGCGGAGCCCTAGGGCCTATAATTCACCCCTCCACTTT.

This clonotype showed up just a few times. This chain connects TRBV29-1 to TRBJ2-7, with 12 bases aligning to TRBD2. V shed 6 bases, J shed 6 bases, and the junction held 6 bases outside the gene matches. From germline, CDR1 is SQVTM and CDR2 ANQGSEA. The CDR3 covers 13 residues. CDR3 region: CSVLLAGGGEQYF. The CDR3 DNA reads TGCAGCGTCCTACTAGCGGGAGGCGGCGAGCAGTACTTC.

This clonotype was found many times. The chain couples TRBV15 to TRBJ1-5; D not resolved. Germline V gene sequence: CDR1 LNHNV, CDR2 YYDKDF (reference sequence). CDR3 size: 15 residues. The V end lost 3 bases, the J end lost 2 bases, and 11 bases lay between the germline ends. This CDR3 reads CATSSTLSGNQPQHF. CDR3 bases: TGTGCCACCAGCAGTACCCTGTCGGGCAATCAGCCCCAGCATTTT.

This clonotype has just a few counts. The rearrangement joins TRBV19 to TRBJ1-6; D ambiguous. Germline V gene sequence: CDR1 LNHDA, CDR2 SQIVND (reference sequence). The ends were cut back, 6 bases at V and 3 bases at J, with 18 bases in the middle. There are 17 residues in the CDR3. CDR3 region: CASRDPSYGRYNSPLHF. The CDR3 bases are TGTGCCAGTAGAGACCCCAGCTATGGTCGCTATAATTCACCCCTCCACTTT.

This clonotype occurred a few times. The J gene is TRBJ1-2, the V gene TRBV20-1; weak D call: TRBD1 (5 bases). The V end lost 5 bases, the J end lost 4 bases, and 14 bases lay between the germline ends. Germline V CDR1 and CDR2: DFQATT, SNEGSKA (reference sequence). There are 13 residues in the CDR3. CDR3 protein: CSAVKRGSYGYTF. The CDR3 DNA follows: TGCAGTGCTGTGAAAAGGGGCAGCTATGGCTACACCTTC.

The V call is TRBV9, the J call TRBJ2-7; a possible D gene is TRBD1 (6 bases). The CDR3 spans 15 residues. Trimming left V 0 bases short and J 2 bases short, with 12 bases between. Germline CDR1 and CDR2: SGDLS and YYNGEE. CDR3: CASSVGDRPTYEQYF. In DNA, the CDR3 is TGTGCCAGCAGCGTAGGTGACAGGCCGACCTACGAGCAGTACTTC.